Below, 17 T cell receptor beta chains from the same sample are listed, as sequenced in a study of T cells in Graves' hyperthyroidism and ophthalmopathy. RNA transcripts served as the template for amplifying TCR beta CDR3 regions. Primed by the HTBI set, a first-round RT-PCR was run on the TCR CDR3. Each CDR3 protein gets one entry after TCRdb re-called the multiplex PCR reads with MiXCR. The table shows approximately 400,000 distinct CDR3 sequences, with 15% to 19% occurring only once. Input material: blood. The receptor source for this set is a woman aged 18-35 years with Graves' hyperthyroidism.

This clonotype was recorded a few times. The chain carries TRBV19 and TRBJ1-5; 7 positions agree with TRBD1. Germline values: CDR1 LNHDA, CDR2 SQIVND (reference sequence). The CDR3 loop spans 17 amino acids. Trimming removed 3 bases from V and 4 bases from J; junction bases left unmatched: 12. The CDR3 protein is CASSIRQGLRVNQPQHF. CDR3 nucleotides: TGTGCCAGTAGTATCAGACAGGGTTTGAGGGTTAATCAGCCCCAGCATTTT.

The chain recombines TRBV4-2 with TRBJ2-1, with TRBD2 as a possible D gene (5 bases). Trimming took off 1 base at V and 9 bases at J, with 16 bases between the two ends. The CDR3 totals 15 residues. Germline loops: CDR1 LGHNA, CDR2 YNFKEQ. The CDR3, as DNA: TGTGCCAGCAGCCAAGGCGGCGAGGGAGTGATTGAGCAGTTCTTC. Translated: CASSQGGEGVIEQFF.

This clonotype appeared many times. The genes are TRBV2 and TRBJ2-7; no clear D. Per the germline V gene, CDR1 is SNHLY and CDR2 is FYNNEI. Trimming shortened V by 2 bases and J by 5 bases, and 4 bases separated the two germline ends. The CDR3 loop spans 11 amino acids. The CDR3 nucleotides are TGTGCCAGCAGTGAAAGCCACGAGCAGTACTTC. Its protein product is CASSESHEQYF.

This clonotype was seen at least ten times. The chain uses TRBV11-2 and TRBJ2-2; TRBD1 agrees at 8 bases. The V gene's germline CDR1 is SGHAT and CDR2 FQNNGV. The CDR3 loop spans 14 amino acids. The V gene end was trimmed by 6 bases and the J gene end by 7 bases; junction bases not matched to a gene: 7. The CDR3 coding sequence is TGTGCCAGCAGTCCCACAACAGGGGGCGGGGAGCTGTTTTTT. Amino acid sequence: CASSPTTGGGELFF.

This clonotype was detected a few times. The chain employs TRBV10-3 and TRBJ2-1; D is unresolved. The V end lost 4 bases, the J end lost 5 bases, and 6 bases lay between the germline ends. CDR1 and CDR2 from the germline V gene are ENHRY and SYGVKD. This CDR3 comprises 12 residues. CDR3 protein: CAISVTDNEQFF. CDR3 nucleotides: TGTGCCATCAGTGTGACGGACAATGAGCAGTTCTTC.

This clonotype was picked up many times. The chain has TRBV28 and TRBJ2-7, with D possibly TRBD2 on 6 matching bases. The germline gives CDR1 MDHEN, CDR2 SYDVKM. This CDR3 has 16 residues. Trimming removed 8 bases from V and 2 bases from J, with 22 bases in between. The CDR3 region has the DNA TGTGCCAGCCGTCACCGACCGGGACTTGAAACCTACGAGCAGTACTTC. The encoded protein is CASRHRPGLETYEQYF.

This clonotype has at least ten counts. The CDR3 sequence: CASTARWPQHF. In nucleotides, the CDR3 is TGTGCCAGCACCGCCCGATGGCCCCAGCATTTT. The V and J genes are TRBV5-6 and TRBJ1-5; D is unclear. V was clipped by 6 bases and J by 9 bases, with 10 bases between them. CDR1 is SGHDT and CDR2 is YYEEEE in the germline V gene. This CDR3 region has 11 residues.

Ten or more counts support this clonotype. The chain has TRBV29-1 and TRBJ2-5, with D perhaps given as TRBD1 or TRBD2 (6 bases each). V dropped 4 bases and J dropped 1 base, with 10 bases sitting between them. CDR1 is SQVTM and CDR2 is ANQGSEA in the germline V gene. This CDR3 contains 13 residues. The CDR3 reads CSVVGGFQETQYF. The CDR3 DNA is TGCAGCGTTGTAGGGGGGTTCCAAGAGACCCAGTACTTC.

The chain joins TRBV4-1 to TRBJ2-3; possible D gene TRBD2, 5 bases. The CDR3 contains 14 residues. V lost 0 bases and J 4 bases, leaving 8 bases between the germline ends. Germline lookup yields CDR1 MGHRA and CDR2 YSYEKL. This CDR3 reads CASSQDPGADTQYF. The CDR3 DNA reads as TGCGCCAGCAGCCAAGACCCCGGGGCAGATACGCAGTATTTT.

This clonotype was counted many times. V gene TRBV7-3 combines with J gene TRBJ2-3, with 8 bases identical to TRBD2. Germline-derived CDR1 and CDR2 are SGHTA and FQGTGA. With 1 base clipped from V and 2 bases from J, the junction kept 5 bases outside the gene matches. The CDR3 is 16 residues long. The CDR3 spells CASSLNAGGHTDTQYF. The CDR3 DNA sequence: TGTGCCAGCAGCTTAAATGCGGGGGGCCACACAGATACGCAGTATTTT.

This clonotype showed up many times. The J gene is TRBJ2-1, the V gene TRBV2; D might be TRBD2 (5 bases). CDR1 and CDR2 from the germline V gene are SNHLY and FYNNEI. V gave up 6 bases and J gave up 8 bases, with 11 bases separating them. CDR3 size: 12 residues. In nucleotides, the CDR3 is TGTGCCAGCAGGCCGGGGATTCATGAGCAGTTCTTC. It encodes CASRPGIHEQFF.

Turning to this clonotype: Being one base from a much bigger clone, this may be a read error. This chain links TRBV7-2 with TRBJ2-3; D is ambiguous. The CDR3 runs to 16 residues. Germline V gene data show CDR1 as SGHTA and CDR2 as FQGNSA. The chain's CDR3 is CANSLQRWGSGDTQYF. In nucleotides, the CDR3 is TGTGCCAACAGCTTACAGCGTTGGGGATCTGGAGATACGCAGTATTTT.

This clonotype was seen repeatedly, ten times or more. CDR3 nucleotide sequence: TGTGCCAGCAGCCAAACAGGGGGAAAATCGAGAGGGGGTAATGAGCAGTTCTTC. This translates into CASSQTGGKSRGGNEQFF. The V call is TRBV3-1, the J call TRBJ2-1; 8 nucleotides agree with TRBD1. CDR1 is LGHDT, CDR2 YNNKEL, per germline (reference sequence). The CDR3 runs to 18 residues. The J segment lost 7 bases and the V segment lost 2 bases, leaving 16 bases of the junction unmatched.

A remark on this clonotype: This sequence may be a read error, since a much larger clone differs from it by one base. The gene calls are TRBV7-3 and TRBJ2-3; D might be TRBD2 (5 bases). CDR1 is SGHTA, CDR2 FQGTGA, per germline. The CDR3 is 12 residues long. The CDR3 DNA sequence: TGTGCCGGCAGTGGGGTCGGAGGTCCGCAGTATTTT. The encoded protein is CAGSGVGGPQYF.

This clonotype was recorded at least ten times. The genes are TRBV11-2 and TRBJ2-3, with D unclear. Per germline, CDR1 SGHAT and CDR2 FQNNGV. The CDR3 is 15 amino acids. With 4 bases removed from V and 4 bases from J, the gap between germline ends came to 15 bases. The CDR3 coding sequence is TGTGCCAGCAGCTCCCGGTCCCCGCCGCCAGATACGCAGTATTTT. Amino acids: CASSSRSPPPDTQYF.

This chain uses TRBV19 with TRBJ2-7; D remains ambiguous. Per the germline V gene, CDR1 is LNHDA and CDR2 is SQIVND (reference sequence). Deletions cut 0 bases from V and 2 bases from J, with 8 bases between. This CDR3 has 14 amino acids. CDR3 coding DNA: TGTGCCAGTAGTATAGAACTGGAAACCTACGAGCAGTACTTC. As protein: CASSIELETYEQYF.

This clonotype was counted at least ten times. The chain uses TRBV5-1 and TRBJ2-3; D is undetermined. The germline CDR1 and CDR2 sequences are SGHRS and YFSETQ. Trimming took off 0 bases at V and 2 bases at J, with 10 bases between the two ends. This CDR3 contains 15 residues. The CDR3 here is CASSLVPILTDTQYF. The CDR3 DNA reads TGCGCCAGCAGCTTGGTACCGATACTCACAGATACGCAGTATTTT.